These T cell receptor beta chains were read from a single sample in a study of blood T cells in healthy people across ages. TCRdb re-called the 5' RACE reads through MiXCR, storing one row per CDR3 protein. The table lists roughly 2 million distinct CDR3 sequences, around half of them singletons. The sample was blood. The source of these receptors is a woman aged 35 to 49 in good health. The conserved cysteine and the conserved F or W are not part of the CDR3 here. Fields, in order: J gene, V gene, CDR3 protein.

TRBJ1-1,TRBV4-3,ASSQEGSRTEAF
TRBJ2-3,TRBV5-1,ASARDRGFVDTQY
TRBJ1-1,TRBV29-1,SIPGTGREGNTEAF
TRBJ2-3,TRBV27,ASSSGLAGGGADTQY
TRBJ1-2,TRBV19,ASSTTGAGTKARGYT
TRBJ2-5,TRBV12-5,ASGFSTDRGRGETQY
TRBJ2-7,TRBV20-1,SARDMTGATYEQY
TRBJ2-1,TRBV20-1,SARAAGVSYNEQF
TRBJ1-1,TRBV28,ASTLWNTEAF
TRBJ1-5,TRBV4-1,ASSQFSRGDKGNQPQH
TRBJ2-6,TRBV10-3,AISAGQGASGANVLT
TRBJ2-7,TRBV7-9,ASSQGVFEQY
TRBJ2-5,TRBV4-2,ASSHNLGAGETQY
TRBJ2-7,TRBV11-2,ASSLGTGGVEQY
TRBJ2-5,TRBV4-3,ASSQDSAGGYNEQY
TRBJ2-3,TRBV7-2,ASSLLLARTSGPTDTQY
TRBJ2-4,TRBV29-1,SVAEGQNIQY
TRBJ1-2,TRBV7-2,ASSFSGTGWRFHGYT
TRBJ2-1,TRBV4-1,ASSQEPSGNNEQF
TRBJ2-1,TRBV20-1,SASESWIVIAGNEQF
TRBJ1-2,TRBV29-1,SVVILANYGYT
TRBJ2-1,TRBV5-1,ASRGGTGPYNEQF
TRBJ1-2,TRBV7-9,ASSPGRGQSAGYT
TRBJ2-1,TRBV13,ASSKGARSSYNEQF
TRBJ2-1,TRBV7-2,ASSLGRESGEF
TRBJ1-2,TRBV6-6,TSSEQDIGYGCT
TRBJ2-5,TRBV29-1,SAPTSSQETQY
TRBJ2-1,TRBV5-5,ASSPRPLSGGSYNEQF